These T cell receptor beta chains were read from a single sample in a study of shared clonotypes between healthy human individuals. Assay used: immunoSEQ multiplex PCR; TCRdb lists only in-frame clones, some missing. The top ten clones hold more than 0.1% of a sample with 2 million to 2.5 million clones, approximately 96% of them seen once. Sample: naive CD4+ T cells sorted from blood. These receptors all come from a man between 18 and 35 years old in good health. Each CDR3 is given with its conserved first and last residue. D genes are given only for firm matches. Not every row has a clone size; where given, it reads once, few, many or a size class.

14	TRBV7-2	.	TRBJ1-6	.	CASSLGSGNSPLHF	TGTGCCAGCAGCTTAGGATCCGGGAATTCACCCCTCCACTTT
14	TRBV25-1	once	TRBJ2-7	.	CASSESELPYEQYF	TGTGCCAGCAGTGAATCGGAGCTCCCCTACGAGCAGTACTTC
14	TRBV5-1	.	TRBJ1-1	.	CASSYGQTNTEAFF	TGCGCCAGCAGCTACGGACAGACGAACACTGAAGCTTTCTTT
15	TRBV6-1	.	TRBJ2-2	TRBD1	CASSLQGAFTGELFF	TGTGCCAGCAGTCTACAGGGGGCGTTCACCGGGGAGCTGTTTTTT
11	TRBV30	.	TRBJ2-2	.	CACRRGGELFF	TGTGCCTGCCGGAGGGGGGGGGAGCTGTTTTTT
16	TRBV5-1	.	TRBJ2-3	.	CASSSITQGGRDTQYF	TGCGCCAGCAGCTCGATAACCCAGGGGGGAAGGGATACGCAGTATTTT
14	TRBV19	.	TRBJ1-5	TRBD1	CASSPDRDYQPQHF	TGTGCCAGTAGCCCGGACAGGGATTATCAGCCCCAGCATTTT
14	TRBV7-9	once	TRBJ2-1	.	CASSLVRGTNEQFF	TGTGCCAGCAGCTTAGTACGCGGGACGAATGAGCAGTTCTTC
11	TRBV19	.	TRBJ2-1	.	CASWEGAALLF	TGTGCCAGTTGGGAAGGGGCAGCCTTGCTCTTC
16	TRBV6-6	.	TRBJ2-7	TRBD2	CASTIFGGGSSYEQYF	TGTGCCAGCACCATCTTTGGGGGGGGGAGCTCCTACGAGCAGTACTTC
14	TRBV7-8	.	TRBJ1-2	.	CASSPPGPFYGYTF	TGTGCCAGCAGCCCCCCAGGGCCCTTCTATGGCTACACCTTC
15	TRBV30	.	TRBJ2-7	.	CAWRGIGPLHIGQYF	TGTGCCTGGAGGGGTATCGGGCCCCTCCATATAGGGCAGTACTTC
14	TRBV4-2	.	TRBJ2-7	.	CASSQGLHSYEQYF	TGTGCCAGCAGCCAAGGGCTCCATTCCTACGAGCAGTACTTC
18	TRBV4-3	.	TRBJ2-2	TRBD1	CASSLYPPGTGWTGELFF	TGCGCCAGCAGCCTATATCCCCCCGGGACAGGATGGACCGGGGAGCTGTTTTTT
14	TRBV6-5	.	TRBJ1-2	TRBD1	CASSSRDRGHGYTF	TGTGCCAGCAGTTCCCGGGACAGGGGGCATGGCTACACCTTC
14	TRBV5-1	.	TRBJ1-6	TRBD1	CASRRGQGDSPLHF	TGCGCCAGCAGACGGGGACAGGGGGATTCACCCCTCCACTTT
13	TRBV7-7	.	TRBJ2-7	.	CASSLGPGYEQYF	TGTGCTAGCAGCTTAGGACCGGGCTACGAGCAGTACTTC
15	TRBV30	.	TRBJ2-7	TRBD2	CAWIRWARGAYEQYF	TGTGCCTGGATCCGTTGGGCCCGGGGGGCCTACGAGCAGTACTTC
16	TRBV7-9	.	TRBJ2-7	.	CASSHYPGTENYEQYF	TGTGCCAGCAGTCACTATCCCGGGACGGAAAACTACGAGCAGTACTTC
14	TRBV5-1	.	TRBJ2-7	.	CASSLGDSSYEQYF	TGCGCCAGCAGCTTGGGGGATAGCTCCTACGAGCAGTACTTC
17	TRBV11-3	.	TRBJ2-1	TRBD2	CASSSGGLAGGRNEQFF	TGTGCCAGCAGCTCCGGAGGGCTAGCGGGAGGGCGGAATGAGCAGTTCTTC
13	TRBV5-1	.	TRBJ2-5	.	CASSQDSEVTQYF	TGCGCCAGCAGCCAGGACTCCGAGGTGACCCAGTACTTC
15	TRBV30	.	TRBJ2-7	TRBD1	CASEQGQGVSYEQYF	TGTGCCAGCGAACAGGGACAGGGGGTATCCTACGAGCAGTACTTC
18	TRBV14	.	TRBJ2-5	TRBD2	CASSQELKTSGSGATQYF	TGTGCCAGCAGCCAAGAGTTGAAGACTAGCGGGAGTGGAGCGACCCAGTACTTC
9	TRBV20-1	.	TRBJ1-1	.	CSARPEAFF	TGCAGTGCTAGACCAGAAGCTTTCTTT
15	TRBV7-2	.	TRBJ1-2	.	CASSPSRATNYGYTF	TGTGCCAGCAGCCCAAGCAGAGCCACTAACTATGGCTACACCTTC
14	TRBV5-6	.	TRBJ1-3	.	CASSLDRVGNTIYF	TGTGCCAGCAGCTTGGATCGGGTGGGAAACACCATATATTTT
11	TRBV30	.	TRBJ1-1	.	CAWSPRTEAFF	TGTGCCTGGAGCCCTCGGACTGAAGCTTTCTTT
13	TRBV7-2	.	TRBJ1-6	.	CASSLQTNSPLHF	TGTGCCAGCAGCTTACAGACTAATTCACCCCTCCACTTT
15	TRBV18	.	TRBJ2-7	.	CASSPPGHVTYEQYF	TGTGCCAGCTCACCACCGGGGCACGTAACCTACGAGCAGTACTTC
11	TRBV20-1	.	TRBJ2-3	.	CSAPGPDTQYF	TGCAGTGCCCCGGGACCGGATACGCAGTATTTT
18	TRBV4-1	.	TRBJ1-1	.	CASSPTYNPAGLHTEAFF	TGCGCCAGCAGCCCTACGTATAATCCCGCAGGCTTACACACTGAAGCTTTCTTT
15	TRBV18	.	TRBJ2-7	TRBD2	CASSPLAGGIYEQYF	TGTGCCAGCTCACCCTTAGCGGGAGGGATCTACGAGCAGTACTTC
14	TRBV5-1	.	TRBJ2-1	TRBD2	CASRLAGAGNEQFF	TGCGCCAGCAGATTAGCGGGAGCGGGCAATGAGCAGTTCTTC
18	TRBV7-2	.	TRBJ2-5	TRBD2	CASTKIPTSGRLPETQYF	TGTGCCAGCACAAAAATACCGACTAGCGGGAGACTACCAGAGACCCAGTACTTC
11	TRBV30	once	TRBJ2-7	.	CANPPRSEQYF	TGTGCCAATCCTCCGCGTAGCGAGCAGTACTTC
15	TRBV5-1	.	TRBJ1-2	TRBD1	CASSSGQGTHYGYTF	TGCGCCAGCAGCTCGGGACAGGGGACCCACTATGGCTACACCTTC
12	TRBV30	.	TRBJ1-4	TRBD1	CAWSATGPKLFF	TGTGCCTGGAGTGCGACAGGGCCAAAACTGTTTTTT
14	TRBV9	.	TRBJ1-4	TRBD1	CATQAGTDNEKLFF	TGTGCCACACAAGCCGGGACAGATAATGAAAAACTGTTTTTT
17	TRBV5-5	.	TRBJ2-2	.	CASSLALQTQNTGELFF	TGTGCCAGCAGCTTGGCCTTACAAACCCAGAACACCGGGGAGCTGTTTTTT
18	TRBV30	.	TRBJ2-1	TRBD2	CACDPGHLTSGTYNEQFF	TGTGCCTGTGACCCGGGACATTTGACTAGCGGGACCTACAATGAGCAGTTCTTC
15	TRBV6-5	.	TRBJ1-4	TRBD1	CASRTGQAPNEKLFF	TGTGCCAGCAGGACCGGACAGGCCCCTAATGAAAAACTGTTTTTT
15	TRBV7-2	.	TRBJ2-5	TRBD2	CASSEGGARDQTQYF	TGTGCCAGCAGTGAGGGAGGGGCTAGGGACCAGACCCAGTACTTC
11	TRBV6-5	.	TRBJ1-2	.	CASSPGQGYTF	TGTGCCAGCAGTCCGGGACAAGGTTACACCTTC
13	TRBV30	.	TRBJ1-1	.	CALGAASDTEAFF	TGTGCCCTGGGGGCGGCCAGTGACACTGAAGCTTTCTTT
13	TRBV10-3	.	TRBJ2-2	.	CANQRDPTGELFF	TGTGCCAACCAGAGGGACCCCACCGGGGAGCTGTTTTTT
16	TRBV6-5	.	TRBJ1-3	.	CASSYSIKGSGNTIYF	TGTGCCAGCAGTTACTCGATCAAGGGCTCTGGAAACACCATATATTTT
12	TRBV2	.	TRBJ1-4	.	CASSGNGEKLFF	TGTGCCAGCAGTGGTAACGGTGAAAAACTGTTTTTT
13	TRBV10-3	.	TRBJ1-1	.	CAISDGTSTEAFF	TGTGCCATCAGTGACGGGACTTCCACTGAAGCTTTCTTT
12	TRBV30	.	TRBJ2-1	.	CASRGAYNEQFF	TGTGCCTCCCGGGGAGCCTACAATGAGCAGTTCTTC
15	TRBV11-3	.	TRBJ2-1	.	CASSFGGGGNNEQFF	TGTGCCAGCAGCTTCGGAGGGGGCGGTAACAATGAGCAGTTCTTC
12	TRBV6-5	.	TRBJ2-2	.	CASSYVTGELFF	TGTGCCAGCAGTTACGTCACCGGGGAGCTGTTTTTT
14	TRBV5-1	.	TRBJ2-7	.	CASSLVQGDIPQYF	TGCGCCAGCAGCTTGGTTCAAGGTGACATACCGCAGTACTTC